This T cell receptor (beta chain) originates from a study of identical twins. TCRdb reprocessed the 5' RACE reads with MiXCR, giving one entry per CDR3 protein. The sample holds 520,000 or so distinct CDR3 sequences, roughly a fifth seen once. Trimming took off 7 bases at V and 0 bases at J, with 8 bases between the two ends. The CDR3 consists of 13 residues. The germline CDR1 and CDR2 sequences are SGHRS and YFSETQ. The same sample was also used in a study of T cells expressing NK-cell markers.

The V and J genes are TRBV5-1 and TRBJ2-1, with a tentative D call TRBD2 (6 bases). Sequences were obtained from CD4+ T cells sorted from blood. This sequence was found in a woman aged 18-35 years in good health. CDR3 protein: CASRESSYNEQFF. In nucleotides, the CDR3 is TGCGCCAGCCGGGAGTCCTCCTACAATGAGCAGTTCTTC.